A selection of T cell receptor beta chains follows, all from one sample in a study of blood T cell repertoires in COVID-19. Clones were read by immunoSEQ multiplex PCR, and TCRdb kept only the in-frame ones, dropping some. The sample consists of about 55,000 clones, around 84% of them appearing once. Sequenced: peripheral blood. All receptors come from a man between 65 and 79 years old with acute or convalescent COVID-19. The CDR3 runs from the conserved cysteine through the conserved F or W. D genes are given only for firm matches. Clone size, where shown, is once, few, many, or a class for clones that have expanded.

v_call: TRBV4-3
clone_size: once
cdr3_length: 14
j_call: TRBJ1-1
d_call: NA
cdr3_aa: CASSQDVKATEAFF
cdr3_nt: TGCGCCAGCAGCCAAGATGTAAAAGCCACTGAAGCTTTCTTT

v_call: TRBV14
clone_size: NA
cdr3_length: 15
j_call: TRBJ2-2
d_call: TRBD2
cdr3_aa: CASSQAVAGAGELFF
cdr3_nt: TGTGCCAGCAGCCAAGCGGTAGCGGGGGCCGGGGAGCTGTTTTTT

v_call: TRBV6-5
clone_size: NA
cdr3_length: 15
j_call: TRBJ2-5
d_call: NA
cdr3_aa: CASSYLGRGEETQYF
cdr3_nt: TGTGCCAGCAGTTACCTGGGCAGGGGCGAAGAGACCCAGTACTTC

v_call: TRBV10-3
clone_size: NA
cdr3_length: 13
j_call: TRBJ1-4
d_call: TRBD1
cdr3_aa: CAISVRDREKLFF
cdr3_nt: TGTGCCATCAGTGTGAGGGACAGGGAAAAACTGTTTTTT

v_call: TRBV6-5
clone_size: NA
cdr3_length: 13
j_call: TRBJ1-2
d_call: NA
cdr3_aa: CASTQNVNYGYTF
cdr3_nt: TGTGCCAGCACCCAGAACGTTAACTATGGCTACACCTTC

v_call: TRBV9
clone_size: NA
cdr3_length: 18
j_call: TRBJ2-2
d_call: NA
cdr3_aa: CASSTSGGSGDVAGELFF
cdr3_nt: TGTGCCAGCAGCACCTCAGGCGGCTCGGGGGACGTGGCCGGGGAGCTGTTTTTT

v_call: TRBV7-2
clone_size: NA
cdr3_length: 16
j_call: TRBJ2-2
d_call: TRBD1
cdr3_aa: CASSSIGTASTGELFF
cdr3_nt: TGTGCCAGCAGCTCTATCGGGACAGCTTCTACCGGGGAGCTGTTTTTT

v_call: TRBV28
clone_size: NA
cdr3_length: 16
j_call: TRBJ1-2
d_call: TRBD1
cdr3_aa: CASSSPTTGGIYGYTF
cdr3_nt: TGTGCCAGCAGCTCCCCGACGACAGGGGGAATCTATGGCTACACCTTC

v_call: TRBV7-3
clone_size: NA
cdr3_length: 14
j_call: TRBJ2-1
d_call: TRBD2
cdr3_aa: CASSTIAGSNEQFF
cdr3_nt: TGTGCCAGCAGCACGATAGCGGGGAGCAATGAGCAGTTCTTC

v_call: TRBV5-4
clone_size: NA
cdr3_length: 12
j_call: TRBJ1-2
d_call: NA
cdr3_aa: CASSAASLGYTF
cdr3_nt: TGTGCCAGCAGCGCCGCTAGCCTCGGCTACACCTTC

v_call: TRBV6-2/TRBV6-3
clone_size: NA
cdr3_length: 14
j_call: TRBJ1-2
d_call: NA
cdr3_aa: CASSSRGTNYGYTF
cdr3_nt: TGTGCCAGCAGTTCTCGCGGTACTAACTATGGCTACACCTTC

v_call: TRBV29-1
clone_size: NA
cdr3_length: 10
j_call: TRBJ1-1
d_call: NA
cdr3_aa: CSVGGPEAFF
cdr3_nt: TGCAGCGTCGGGGGTCCTGAAGCTTTCTTT

v_call: TRBV5-1
clone_size: once
cdr3_length: 14
j_call: TRBJ1-4
d_call: NA
cdr3_aa: CASSLVAANEKLFF
cdr3_nt: TGCGCCAGCAGCTTGGTGGCGGCTAATGAAAAACTGTTTTTT

v_call: TRBV10-2
clone_size: NA
cdr3_length: 13
j_call: TRBJ2-7
d_call: NA
cdr3_aa: CASKIPSGYEQYF
cdr3_nt: TGCGCCAGCAAGATCCCCTCGGGCTACGAGCAGTACTTC

v_call: TRBV6-5
clone_size: NA
cdr3_length: 15
j_call: TRBJ1-2
d_call: TRBD1
cdr3_aa: CASSYSGTDRYGYTF
cdr3_nt: TGTGCCAGCAGTTACTCCGGGACAGATCGCTATGGCTACACCTTC

v_call: TRBV24-1
clone_size: NA
cdr3_length: 13
j_call: TRBJ2-1
d_call: TRBD2
cdr3_aa: CATGEGLATEQFF
cdr3_nt: TGTGCCACCGGGGAAGGACTAGCAACTGAGCAGTTCTTC

v_call: TRBV29-1
clone_size: NA
cdr3_length: 16
j_call: TRBJ2-5
d_call: TRBD2
cdr3_aa: CSVNIGLAGNQETQYF
cdr3_nt: TGCAGCGTTAATATTGGGCTAGCGGGTAACCAAGAGACCCAGTACTTC

v_call: TRBV29-1
clone_size: NA
cdr3_length: 12
j_call: TRBJ1-2
d_call: NA
cdr3_aa: CSVEESVYGYTF
cdr3_nt: TGCAGCGTTGAAGAGTCGGTCTATGGCTACACCTTC

v_call: TRBV5-1
clone_size: once
cdr3_length: 12
j_call: TRBJ2-7
d_call: NA
cdr3_aa: CASSLDRYEQYF
cdr3_nt: TGCGCCAGCAGCTTGGACAGGTACGAGCAGTACTTC

v_call: TRBV27
clone_size: NA
cdr3_length: 19
j_call: TRBJ1-2
d_call: TRBD1
cdr3_aa: CASTTGWRDRDRSDYGYTF
cdr3_nt: TGTGCCAGCACCACAGGATGGAGGGACAGGGATCGTTCGGACTATGGCTACACCTTC

v_call: TRBV4-2
clone_size: NA
cdr3_length: 12
j_call: TRBJ1-2
d_call: NA
cdr3_aa: CASSQATLGYTF
cdr3_nt: TGTGCCAGCAGCCAAGCTACCCTGGGCTACACCTTC

v_call: TRBV25-1
clone_size: NA
cdr3_length: 15
j_call: TRBJ2-3
d_call: NA
cdr3_aa: CASSEKTSSTDTQYF
cdr3_nt: TGTGCCAGCAGTGAAAAGACTTCTAGCACAGATACGCAGTATTTT

v_call: TRBV6-5
clone_size: NA
cdr3_length: 14
j_call: TRBJ2-7
d_call: TRBD2
cdr3_aa: CASSTPGLAYEQYF
cdr3_nt: TGTGCCAGCAGTACACCGGGACTAGCATACGAGCAGTACTTC

v_call: TRBV12-3/TRBV12-4
clone_size: NA
cdr3_length: 13
j_call: TRBJ1-1
d_call: NA
cdr3_aa: CASSLGGVTEAFF
cdr3_nt: TGTGCCAGCAGTTTGGGAGGGGTCACTGAAGCTTTCTTT

v_call: TRBV19
clone_size: NA
cdr3_length: 18
j_call: TRBJ2-1
d_call: TRBD2
cdr3_aa: CASSRLTSGAPLYNEQFF
cdr3_nt: TGTGCCAGTAGTCGGCTGACTAGCGGGGCTCCCCTTTACAATGAGCAGTTCTTC

v_call: TRBV7-3
clone_size: once
cdr3_length: 14
j_call: TRBJ1-1
d_call: NA
cdr3_aa: CASSLMPGDPEAFF
cdr3_nt: TGTGCCAGCAGCTTAATGCCAGGGGACCCTGAAGCTTTCTTT

v_call: TRBV7-3
clone_size: NA
cdr3_length: 13
j_call: TRBJ1-1
d_call: TRBD1
cdr3_aa: CASSFMTGTEAFF
cdr3_nt: TGTGCCAGCAGCTTCATGACAGGGACTGAAGCTTTCTTT

v_call: TRBV5-4
clone_size: once
cdr3_length: 16
j_call: TRBJ2-1
d_call: TRBD2
cdr3_aa: CASSLGTSGAYNEQFF
cdr3_nt: TGTGCCAGCAGCTTGGGGACTAGCGGGGCCTACAATGAGCAGTTCTTC

v_call: TRBV18
clone_size: once
cdr3_length: 16
j_call: TRBJ1-6
d_call: NA
cdr3_aa: CASSPERSSYNSPLHF
cdr3_nt: TGTGCCAGCTCACCAGAGAGGAGCTCCTATAATTCACCCCTCCACTTT

v_call: TRBV19
clone_size: NA
cdr3_length: 13
j_call: TRBJ1-1
d_call: TRBD1
cdr3_aa: CASSLTGDTEAFF
cdr3_nt: TGTGCCAGTAGCTTGACAGGGGACACTGAAGCTTTCTTT

v_call: TRBV7-6
clone_size: few
cdr3_length: 14
j_call: TRBJ2-3
d_call: NA
cdr3_aa: CASSLGAGTDTQYF
cdr3_nt: TGTGCCAGCAGCTTAGGGGCGGGGACGGATACGCAGTATTTT

v_call: TRBV24-1
clone_size: NA
cdr3_length: 15
j_call: TRBJ1-2
d_call: NA
cdr3_aa: CATSDGGSESGGYTF
cdr3_nt: TGTGCCACCAGTGATGGGGGCAGCGAGTCGGGTGGCTACACCTTC

v_call: TRBV15
clone_size: NA
cdr3_length: 15
j_call: TRBJ2-7
d_call: TRBD2
cdr3_aa: CATSKRTSGTYEQYF
cdr3_nt: TGTGCCACCAGCAAACGGACTAGCGGGACGTACGAGCAGTACTTC

v_call: TRBV5-4
clone_size: NA
cdr3_length: 14
j_call: TRBJ1-2
d_call: NA
cdr3_aa: CASSLDRGSYGYTF
cdr3_nt: TGTGCCAGCAGCTTGGATAGGGGAAGCTATGGCTACACCTTC

v_call: TRBV5-1
clone_size: NA
cdr3_length: 15
j_call: TRBJ1-3
d_call: NA
cdr3_aa: CASSPGDPGGNTIYF
cdr3_nt: TGCGCCAGCAGCCCGGGGGACCCGGGGGGAAACACCATATATTTT

v_call: TRBV28
clone_size: NA
cdr3_length: 14
j_call: TRBJ2-7
d_call: TRBD1
cdr3_aa: CASSSPTGTYEQYF
cdr3_nt: TGTGCCAGCAGTTCACCGACAGGGACCTACGAGCAGTACTTC

v_call: TRBV5-1
clone_size: NA
cdr3_length: 12
j_call: TRBJ2-5
d_call: NA
cdr3_aa: CASSLIEETQYF
cdr3_nt: TGCGCCAGCAGCTTGATAGAGGAGACCCAGTACTTC

v_call: TRBV7-9
clone_size: NA
cdr3_length: 15
j_call: TRBJ1-4
d_call: NA
cdr3_aa: CASSSRSGKEEKLFF
cdr3_nt: TGTGCCAGCAGCTCCCGTTCCGGTAAGGAGGAAAAACTGTTTTTT

v_call: TRBV6-6
clone_size: NA
cdr3_length: 14
j_call: TRBJ1-5
d_call: NA
cdr3_aa: CASTPRGSNQPQHF
cdr3_nt: TGTGCCAGCACCCCGAGAGGGAGCAATCAGCCCCAGCATTTT

v_call: TRBV11-2
clone_size: NA
cdr3_length: 13
j_call: TRBJ2-7
d_call: NA
cdr3_aa: CASSLGRRDEQYF
cdr3_nt: TGTGCCAGCAGCTTAGGCCGCCGGGACGAGCAGTACTTC

v_call: TRBV6-6
clone_size: NA
cdr3_length: 14
j_call: TRBJ1-1
d_call: TRBD1
cdr3_aa: CASSYPDRGAEAFF
cdr3_nt: TGTGCCAGCAGTTACCCGGACAGGGGCGCTGAAGCTTTCTTT

v_call: TRBV14
clone_size: NA
cdr3_length: 13
j_call: TRBJ1-2
d_call: NA
cdr3_aa: CASSQETAGGYTF
cdr3_nt: TGTGCCAGCAGCCAAGAGACAGCAGGTGGCTACACCTTC

v_call: TRBV4-2
clone_size: NA
cdr3_length: 18
j_call: TRBJ1-2
d_call: NA
cdr3_aa: CASSQEFQGFSPNYGYTF
cdr3_nt: TGTGCCAGCAGCCAAGAGTTCCAGGGTTTTAGTCCTAACTATGGCTACACCTTC

v_call: TRBV5-1
clone_size: NA
cdr3_length: 13
j_call: TRBJ2-1
d_call: NA
cdr3_aa: CASSLGTLNEQFF
cdr3_nt: TGCGCCAGCAGCTTGGGGACTCTCAATGAGCAGTTCTTC

v_call: TRBV7-9
clone_size: NA
cdr3_length: 17
j_call: TRBJ2-3
d_call: TRBD2
cdr3_aa: CASSPLGERGGSDTQYF
cdr3_nt: TGTGCCAGCAGCCCCCTGGGGGAGCGGGGGGGATCAGATACGCAGTATTTT